A single TCR beta chain is shown here with its context. TCRdb's copy holds only in-frame clones and misses some; the assay was immunoSEQ multiplex PCR. The table records 300,000 to 400,000 clones, 87% of them present only once. This entry is derived from a study of blood T cell repertoires in COVID-19. The V and J ends lost 1 base and 4 bases respectively, with 18 bases between them. CDR1 and CDR2 (germline): LGHDT, YNNKEL (reference sequence). The CDR3 is made up of 17 amino acids. The rearrangement uses TRBV3-1 (or the pseudogene TRBV3-2) and TRBJ2-3, with a weak D call TRBD2 (6 bases). The sequence was collected from a woman aged 50 to 60 with COVID-19, enrolled during active disease. Input material: peripheral blood. The DNA for the CDR3 is TGTGCCAGCAGCCAAGTATGGGGCGGGAATAGTGCAGATACGCAGTATTTT. Translation: CASSQVWGGNSADTQYF.